These T cell receptor beta chains were read from a single sample in a study of response to subunit inactivated influenza vaccine. TCRdb processed the RT-PCR reads anew with MiXCR; each CDR3 protein has one entry. The sample consists of around 180,000 distinct CDR3 sequences, about 9% of them appearing once. The input for sequencing was non-naive T cells sorted from PBMCs, taken on the day of vaccination. Every receptor here comes from a man aged 50 to 60 who received an inactivated influenza vaccine. Each CDR3 is given with its conserved first and last residue. A D gene is named only where the DNA matches it firmly. Not every row has a clone size; where given, it reads once, few, many or a size class.

len	v_gene	abundance	j_gene	d_gene	CDR3aa	CDR3nt
15	TRBV7-9	.	TRBJ1-4	.	CASSLEVATNEKLFF	TGTGCCAGCAGCCTGGAAGTTGCAACTAATGAAAAACTGTTTTTT
15	TRBV12-3/TRBV12-4	many	TRBJ2-3	.	CASSYPLTRTDTQYF	TGTGCCAGCAGTTACCCCCTTACCAGGACAGATACGCAGTATTTT
18	TRBV20-1	.	TRBJ2-1	.	CSASRGGQTHNSYNEQFF	TGCAGTGCTTCTCGTGGTGGCCAAACTCATAACTCCTACAATGAGCAGTTCTTC
14	TRBV6-5	few	TRBJ2-5	.	CASSYGGGLETQYF	TGTGCCAGCAGTTACGGGGGAGGCTTAGAGACCCAGTACTTC
11	TRBV3-1	many	TRBJ2-2	.	CATRDTGELFF	TGTGCCACGAGGGACACCGGGGAGCTGTTTTTT
15	TRBV6-5	.	TRBJ1-3	TRBD1	CASSNSQGGRNTIYF	TGTGCCAGCAGTAACTCGCAGGGGGGGAGAAACACCATATATTTT
16	TRBV5-1	many	TRBJ1-1	TRBD1	CASSSPRGLANTEAFF	TGCGCCAGCAGCTCACCCAGGGGGCTCGCGAACACTGAAGCTTTCTTT
18	TRBV12-3/TRBV12-4	many	TRBJ2-6	.	CASSFSDFGITGANVLTF	TGTGCCAGCAGTTTTTCTGATTTTGGCATAACTGGGGCCAACGTCCTGACTTTC
15	TRBV7-9	few	TRBJ2-1	TRBD2	CASSLGTSAYNEQFF	TGTGCCAGCAGCTTAGGGACTAGCGCATACAATGAGCAGTTCTTC
14	TRBV5-1	.	TRBJ2-4	.	CASSLGGPGNIQYF	TGCGCCAGCAGCTTGGGAGGGCCCGGAAACATTCAGTACTTC
16	TRBV5-1	few	TRBJ1-6	.	CASSPGTSRGDSPLHF	TGCGCCAGCAGCCCCGGGACATCGCGAGGGGATTCACCCCTCCACTTT
14	TRBV28	.	TRBJ1-5	.	CASSLPQGVQPQHF	TGTGCCAGCAGTTTACCCCAGGGAGTCCAGCCCCAGCATTTT
15	TRBV7-6	few	TRBJ2-3	.	CASSLGTFYTDTQYF	TGTGCCAGCAGCTTGGGGACATTTTACACAGATACGCAGTATTTT
15	TRBV4-3	few	TRBJ2-4	TRBD1	CASSQPGTGKNIQYF	TGCGCCAGCAGCCAACCTGGGACAGGGAAAAACATTCAGTACTTC
17	TRBV12-3/TRBV12-4	.	TRBJ2-7	TRBD2	CASSLGLAGGGSYEQYF	TGTGCCAGCAGTTTAGGACTAGCGGGGGGCGGGTCCTACGAGCAGTACTTC
15	TRBV6-2/TRBV6-3	few	TRBJ2-1	TRBD2	CASSYAASGKYEQFF	TGTGCCAGCAGTTACGCGGCTAGCGGGAAATATGAGCAGTTCTTC
13	TRBV20-1	.	TRBJ2-7	.	CSARVGGGYEQYF	TGCAGTGCCCGGGTGGGGGGAGGCTACGAGCAGTACTTC
12	TRBV24-1	.	TRBJ2-2	.	CATRGIAGELFF	TGTGCCACCAGGGGAATCGCCGGGGAGCTGTTTTTT
13	TRBV7-9	few	TRBJ2-7	.	CAAGLSGSYEQYF	TGTGCCGCCGGGCTGTCGGGTTCCTACGAGCAGTACTTC
20	TRBV27	few	TRBJ2-1	TRBD2	CASSLLRPGLAGGPYNEQFF	TGTGCCAGCAGTTTACTCAGGCCGGGACTAGCGGGAGGTCCCTACAATGAGCAGTTCTTC
13	TRBV18	few	TRBJ1-5	.	CASSPARGRPQHF	TGTGCCAGCTCCCCAGCCAGGGGCCGGCCCCAGCATTTT